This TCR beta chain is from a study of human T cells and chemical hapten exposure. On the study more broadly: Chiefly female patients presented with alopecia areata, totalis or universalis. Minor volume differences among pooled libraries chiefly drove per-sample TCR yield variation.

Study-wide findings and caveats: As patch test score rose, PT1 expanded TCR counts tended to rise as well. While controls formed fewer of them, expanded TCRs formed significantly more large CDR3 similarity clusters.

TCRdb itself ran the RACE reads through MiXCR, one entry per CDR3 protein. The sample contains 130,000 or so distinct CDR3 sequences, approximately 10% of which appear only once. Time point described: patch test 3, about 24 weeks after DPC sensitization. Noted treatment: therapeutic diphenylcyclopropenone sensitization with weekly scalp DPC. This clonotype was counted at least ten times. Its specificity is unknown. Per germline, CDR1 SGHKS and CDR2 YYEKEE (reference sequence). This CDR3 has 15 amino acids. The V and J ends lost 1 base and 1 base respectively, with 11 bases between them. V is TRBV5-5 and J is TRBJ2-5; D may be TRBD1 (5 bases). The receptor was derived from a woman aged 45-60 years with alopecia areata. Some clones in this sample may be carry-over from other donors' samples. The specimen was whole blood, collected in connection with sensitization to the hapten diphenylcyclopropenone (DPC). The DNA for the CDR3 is TGTGCCAGCAGCTTGTACCCGACAGCCCAAGAGACCCAGTACTTC. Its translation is CASSLYPTAQETQYF.